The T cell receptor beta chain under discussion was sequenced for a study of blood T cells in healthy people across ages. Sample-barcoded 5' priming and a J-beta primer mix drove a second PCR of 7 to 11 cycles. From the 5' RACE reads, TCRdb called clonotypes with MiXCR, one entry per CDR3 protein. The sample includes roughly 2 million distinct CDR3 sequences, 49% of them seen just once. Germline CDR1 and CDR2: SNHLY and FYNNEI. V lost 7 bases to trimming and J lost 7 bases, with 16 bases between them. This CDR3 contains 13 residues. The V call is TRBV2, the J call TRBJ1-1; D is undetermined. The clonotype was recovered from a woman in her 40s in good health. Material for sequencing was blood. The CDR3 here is CASKGSPSSEAFF. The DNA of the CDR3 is TGTGCCAGCAAGGGCAGCCCTTCGAGTGAAGCTTTCTTT.